Given below is one TCR beta chain in context. Antigen unknown. The sample comes from a study of T cells after yellow fever vaccination. Study-level background: Preparation of fractions with low cell numbers was performed using SMART-Seq v4 Ultra Low Input. The study's findings and limits: The booster saw the reappearance of most primary-vaccination clones (approximately 97% CD4, 88% CD8). Weaker overall, the secondary response nonetheless peaked faster (day 5 versus 15).

The authors made TCR cDNA by 5'RACE template switching, adding a universal primer site and UMIs. MiXCR, applied by TCRdb to the 5' RACE reads, yields one record per CDR3 protein. Altogether 230,000 or so distinct CDR3 sequences are present, less than 7.5% being singletons, with the ten largest covering approximately 0.99%. This TCR was recovered from a man aged 30 to 39 who received the YFV17D yellow fever vaccine. Sample: CD4+ T cells sorted from PBMCs, taken on the day of the yellow fever booster vaccination.

The CDR3 loop reads CASSQGTSGRALETQYF. CDR3 DNA sequence: TGTGCCAGCAGCCAAGGGACTAGCGGGAGGGCCCTCGAGACCCAGTACTTC. The rearrangement uses TRBV7-2 and TRBJ2-5; TRBD2 agrees at 16 bases. V shed 5 bases, J shed 5 bases, and the junction held 8 bases outside the gene matches. The germline CDR1 and CDR2 sequences are SGHTA and FQGNSA. The CDR3 is 17 residues long.